This T cell receptor beta chain stems from a study of blood T cell repertoires in COVID-19. About the research overall: Donors in the United States, Italy and Spain gave samples during acute or convalescent COVID-19.

Ages ranged from about 18 to 90 years, with residence in approximately 25 US areas. V was clipped by 6 bases and J by 7 bases, with 19 bases between them. CDR3 length: 16 residues. Germline V gives CDR1 SNHLY, CDR2 FYNNEI. Assay: immunoSEQ multiplex PCR; the TCRdb copy retains only in-frame clones and omits some. The data show 250,000 to 300,000 clones, nearly 90% seen once. Sequenced sample: PBMCs or T cells enriched from blood (not recorded which). The chain carries TRBV2 and TRBJ1-6; perhaps TRBD1 as D (6 bases). The source of this sequence is a woman aged 45-65 years who had been exposed to COVID-19. The CDR3 region has the DNA TGTGCCAGCAGCTCCAGACAGGCCCGCGGGAATTCACCCCTCCACTTT. It is translated as CASSSRQARGNSPLHF.